One and the same sample provided the 31 T cell receptor beta chains below, sequenced in a study of radiation and T cells in renal cell carcinoma. Time point indicated: blood 4 weeks post-SBRT, at nephrectomy. Regarding treatment: 15 Gy SBRT to primary tumor, nephrectomy 4 weeks later. Method: immunoSEQ multiplex PCR; TCRdb's copy keeps in-frame clones and lacks some. This table has approximately 85,000 clones, about 89% appearing once. The source was blood, collected from a patient whose treatment included radiotherapy and nephrectomy. Receptor source: a woman in her seventies with renal cell carcinoma.

The chain links TRBV5-1 to TRBJ2-5, with TRBD2 matching 12 bases. The CDR3 sequence is 15 residues long. CDR1 and CDR2 (germline): SGHRS, YFSETQ. J lost 5 bases, V lost 2 bases, and 4 bases had no gene match. The CDR3 DNA sequence: TGCGCCAGCAGCTTACTAGCGGGGGGCCGGGAGACCCAGTACTTC. It codes for CASSLLAGGRETQYF.

The chain couples TRBV30 to TRBJ2-1, with D possibly TRBD1 on 6 matching bases. CDR3 length: 16 residues. Trimming left V 0 bases short and J 5 bases short, with 17 bases between. CDR1 GTSNPN and CDR2 SVGIG come from the germline V gene (reference sequence). CDR3 DNA sequence: TGTGCCTGGAGTGTACCAGGGGCCACTCGGAACAATGAGCAGTTCTTC. This encodes CAWSVPGATRNNEQFF. The variable domain in full, completed from reference TRBV30 and TRBJ2-1, reads SQTIHQWPATLVQPVGSPLSLECTVEGTSNPNLYWYRQAAGRGLQLLFYSVGIGQISSEVPQNLSASRPQDRQFILSSKKLLLSDSGFYLCAWSVPGATRNNEQFFGPGTRLTVL.

This clone was recorded only once. This chain links TRBV18 with TRBJ2-3; 8 nucleotides line up with TRBD1. This CDR3 region has 14 residues. V trimming: 3 bases; J trimming: 1 base; junction bases outside the gene matches: 0. Germline V gives CDR1 KGHSH, CDR2 LQKENI. Here the CDR3 DNA reads TGTGCCAGCTCACCGACAGGGGGCACAGATACGCAGTATTTT. It specifies CASSPTGGTDTQYF.

V is TRBV15 and J is TRBJ1-1; TRBD1 matches at 9 bases. Germline V CDR1 and CDR2: LNHNV, YYDKDF (reference sequence). CDR3 length equals 15 residues. V shed 3 bases and J 0 bases; nucleotides not matched to a gene: 2. CDR3 nucleotide sequence: TGTGCCACCAGCAGGGGGACAGGGATGAACACTGAAGCTTTCTTT. The encoded protein is CATSRGTGMNTEAFF.

V is TRBV5-6 and J is TRBJ1-1; TRBD1 matches 8 bases. Germline CDR1 reads SGHDT; CDR2 reads YYEEEE. The J segment lost 3 bases and the V segment lost 6 bases, leaving 7 bases of the junction unmatched. The CDR3 has 14 residues. The CDR3 is CASTADRGDTEAFF. DNA for the CDR3: TGTGCCAGCACCGCAGACAGGGGAGACACTGAAGCTTTCTTT.

This chain uses TRBV6-5 with TRBJ1-5, with 7 bases aligning to TRBD1. J was trimmed by 5 bases and V by 5 bases; bases with no gene match: 6. Per germline, CDR1 MNHEY and CDR2 SVGAGI. This CDR3 contains 14 residues. CDR3 sequence: CASSPGQTYQPQHF. In DNA form, the CDR3 reads TGTGCCAGCAGTCCGGGACAGACCTATCAGCCCCAGCATTTT.

Of note for this clone: Other DNA variants within this sample encode the same CDR3. The rearrangement links TRBV9 to TRBJ2-2; 9 positions match TRBD2. Germline assignment: CDR1 SGDLS and CDR2 YYNGEE. V shed 0 bases, J shed 5 bases, and the junction held 5 bases outside the gene matches. This CDR3 contains 16 residues. The CDR3 loop is CASSVEAGGRTGELFF. The CDR3 DNA is TGTGCCAGCAGCGTAGAAGCGGGGGGTCGGACCGGGGAGCTGTTTTTT.

This chain joins TRBV6-6 and TRBJ1-6, with TRBD1 matching over 9 bases. Losses at the gene ends were 5 bases for V and 10 bases for J; bases not matched to a gene: 6. Germline CDR1 reads MNHNY; CDR2 reads SVGAGI (reference sequence). CDR3 length equals 14 residues. The DNA of the CDR3 is TGTGCCAGCAGTGCCGGGACAGGGATCTCACCCCTCCACTTT. Translated, it gives CASSAGTGISPLHF.

CDR3 protein: CASSSGPKEKYF. CDR3 bases: TGTGCCAGCAGCTCGGGACCTAAGGAGAAGTATTTT. The V and J genes are TRBV9 and TRBJ2-3; D is perhaps TRBD1 or TRBD2 (5 bases each). V lost 4 bases and J 13 bases, leaving 16 bases between the germline ends. Germline lookup yields CDR1 SGDLS and CDR2 YYNGEE. The CDR3 spans 12 residues.

The chain joins TRBV7-3 to TRBJ2-1; D remains ambiguous. The CDR3 length is 16 residues. V shed 0 bases and J shed 2 bases, with 11 bases lying between them. The V gene's germline CDR1 is SGHTA and CDR2 FQGTGA. The CDR3 DNA follows: TGTGCCAGCAGCTTAACAGCGACTGGAACCTACAATGAGCAGTTCTTC. Translating it yields CASSLTATGTYNEQFF.

The chain combines TRBV7-2 with TRBJ2-5; 8 bases line up with TRBD2. The CDR3 spans 17 residues. CDR1 and CDR2 (germline): SGHTA, FQGNSA. The V segment lost 3 bases and the J segment 1 base; nucleotides outside the gene matches: 10. This chain's CDR3 is CASSLVPAGGLQETQYF. The CDR3 nucleotides read TGTGCCAGCAGCTTGGTCCCCGCGGGGGGACTCCAAGAGACCCAGTACTTC.

The chain carries TRBV5-6 and TRBJ2-7, with D hard to call. CDR1 SGHDT and CDR2 YYEEEE come from the germline V gene. Trimming pared 3 bases from V and 0 bases from J, leaving 1 base between. This CDR3 has 11 amino acids. CDR3 protein: CASSSSYEQYF. The CDR3 nucleotides read TGTGCCAGCAGCTCCTCCTACGAGCAGTACTTC.

As to this clone: Other nucleotide sequences in the sample specify the same CDR3. The rearrangement uses TRBV5-1 and TRBJ1-4; 8 nucleotides line up with TRBD1. This CDR3 is 14 amino acids long. From germline, CDR1 is SGHRS and CDR2 YFSETQ. The ends lost 4 bases at V and 8 bases at J; junction bases unmatched: 7. In DNA, the CDR3 is TGCGCCAGCAGCCCTGGACAGGGTAGGGAAAAACTGTTTTTT. Translating gives CASSPGQGREKLFF. Full variable domain (missing parts from reference TRBV5-1 and TRBJ1-4): KAGVTQTPRYLIKTRGQQVTLSCSPISGHRSVSWYQQTPGQGLQFLFEYFSETQRNKGNFPGRFSGRQFSNSRSEMNVSTLELGDSALYLCASSPGQGREKLFFGSGTQLSVL.

The chain couples TRBV21-1 to TRBJ1-6; the table's D call, TRBD1, has no DNA check behind it. TRBV21-1 is a recognized pseudogene. The length of the CDR3 is 19 residues. The CDR3 DNA sequence: TGTGCCAGCAGCGACCACCGGGACAGGGATCCCCTTTGGAATTCACCCCTCCACTTT. This encodes CASSDHRDRDPLWNSPLHF.

The chain combines TRBV23-1 with TRBJ2-3; the match to TRBD1 covers 10 bases. TRBV23-1 has ORF status, its function being uncertain. This CDR3 is built from 20 residues. V lost 5 bases, J lost 4 bases, and 21 bases stayed unmatched. The CDR3 is CASSDRQGAAGARGADTQYF. In DNA, the CDR3 is TGCGCCAGCAGTGATAGACAGGGGGCGGCTGGCGCCCGGGGGGCAGATACGCAGTATTTT.

This clone was counted between two and nine times. This rearrangement joins TRBV5-1 to TRBJ2-7; 10 bases are a match to TRBD1. In germline, CDR1 is SGHRS, CDR2 YFSETQ. The length of the CDR3 is 13 residues. Losses at the gene ends were 4 bases for V and 7 bases for J; bases not matched to a gene: 5. The CDR3 nucleotides are TGCGCCAGCAGCGATCCGGGACAGGGGGAGCAGTACTTC. Translating it yields CASSDPGQGEQYF. Using reference TRBV5-1 and TRBJ2-7 for the parts outside the CDR3, the full variable domain is KAGVTQTPRYLIKTRGQQVTLSCSPISGHRSVSWYQQTPGQGLQFLFEYFSETQRNKGNFPGRFSGRQFSNSRSEMNVSTLELGDSALYLCASSDPGQGEQYFGPGTRLTVT.

The chain is built from TRBV25-1 and TRBJ1-2, with D unresolved. V shed 2 bases and J shed 6 bases, with 13 bases lying between them. CDR3 length: 14 residues. Per the germline V gene, CDR1 is MGHDK and CDR2 is SYGVNS. The CDR3 is CASSEVGSGNGYTF. The CDR3 nucleotides read TGTGCCAGCAGTGAAGTAGGCTCTGGGAATGGCTACACCTTC.

This clone occurred once. The chain has TRBV5-1 and TRBJ1-1, with TRBD1 as a possible D gene (5 bases). V lost 0 bases, J lost 1 base, and 10 bases lay in between. This CDR3 spans 15 amino acids. Germline lookup yields CDR1 SGHRS and CDR2 YFSETQ. The CDR3 sequence: CASSLAWGGNTEAFF. CDR3 DNA: TGCGCCAGCAGCTTGGCTTGGGGCGGGAACACTGAAGCTTTCTTT.

This chain uses TRBV7-9 with TRBJ1-4; 7 positions match TRBD1. CDR3 size: 16 residues. Germline lookup yields CDR1 SEHNR and CDR2 FQNEAQ (reference sequence). V was clipped by 6 bases and J by 3 bases; unmatched bases: 10. The CDR3 bases are TGTGCCAGCAGACCCTCCTGGGGACAGCCTAATGAAAAACTGTTTTTT. It yields the protein CASRPSWGQPNEKLFF.

In its sample, this clone was seen a few times. V gene TRBV5-4 combines with J gene TRBJ1-1; D gene uncertain. Trimming cost V 2 bases and J 0 bases, with 8 bases left between them. The CDR3 extends over 14 amino acids. Germline-derived CDR1 and CDR2 are SGHNT and YYREEE (reference sequence). Here the CDR3 DNA reads TGTGCCAGCAGCTTTGGCGGACTGAACACTGAAGCTTTCTTT. Translated: CASSFGGLNTEAFF.

V and J are TRBV5-6 and TRBJ2-5; D uncertain. V shed 2 bases and J shed 6 bases, with 5 bases lying between them. The CDR3 contains 11 residues. The germline CDR1 and CDR2 sequences are SGHDT and YYEEEE. CDR3 sequence: CASSLGKTQYF. In DNA form, the CDR3 reads TGTGCCAGCAGCTTAGGAAAGACCCAGTACTTC.

The chain couples TRBV7-9 to TRBJ1-2; D is unclear. The germline V gene encodes CDR1 SEHNR and CDR2 FQNEAQ (reference sequence). V lost 2 bases and J lost 9, with 10 bases in between. The CDR3 totals 12 residues. The CDR3 protein is CASSLSDVSYTF. The DNA for the CDR3 is TGTGCCAGCAGCTTAAGTGATGTCAGCTACACCTTC.

The CDR3 spells CAISESRGSGQGNYGYTF. The CDR3 DNA is TGTGCCATCAGTGAGAGTCGGGGCTCGGGACAGGGAAACTATGGCTACACCTTC. V and J are TRBV10-3 and TRBJ1-2; TRBD1 matches 9 bases. V lost 2 bases to trimming and J lost 2 bases; unmatched junction nucleotides: 12. CDR1 is ENHRY, CDR2 SYGVKD, per germline. This CDR3 contains 18 residues.

This clone was observed a few times. The chain couples TRBV2 to TRBJ1-3; no reliable D call. Germline loops: CDR1 SNHLY, CDR2 FYNNEI. The germline V and J ends were trimmed by 8 bases and 0 bases, with 11 bases remaining between them. The CDR3 totals 14 residues. The CDR3 DNA is TGTGCCAGCTCATCCGGGGTCTCTGGAAACACCATATATTTT. Protein product: CASSSGVSGNTIYF.

The J gene is TRBJ2-7, the V gene TRBV30; D is perhaps TRBD1 (6 bases). CDR3 length: 12 residues. Trimming removed 5 bases at V and 4 bases at J, with 12 bases between. The germline V gene encodes CDR1 GTSNPN and CDR2 SVGIG (reference sequence). The CDR3 nucleotides are TGTGCCTGGGCTACAGGGAATTACGAGCAGTACTTC. This translates into CAWATGNYEQYF.

This chain uses TRBV12-5 with TRBJ2-6; D is undetermined. Germline lookup yields CDR1 LGHNT and CDR2 FRNRAP. CDR3 size: 13 residues. V was trimmed by 6 bases and J by 0 bases, leaving 3 bases between them. The CDR3 loop is CASGSSGANVLTF. As DNA, the CDR3 is TGTGCTAGTGGAAGCTCTGGGGCCAACGTCCTGACTTTC.

The V and J genes are TRBV10-3 and TRBJ2-2; 9 bases are shared with TRBD1. Losses at the gene ends were 11 bases for V and 3 bases for J; bases not matched to a gene: 10. In germline, CDR1 is ENHRY, CDR2 SYGVKD. The CDR3 runs 15 residues. The CDR3: CALKSDRGDTGELFF. The CDR3 DNA reads TGTGCCCTCAAATCAGACAGGGGGGACACCGGGGAGCTGTTTTTT.

This chain uses TRBV7-9 with TRBJ2-1; 9 positions match TRBD2. CDR3 length equals 16 residues. After removal of 2 bases from V and 3 bases from J, the junction contained 5 bases not matched to a gene. CDR1 is SEHNR and CDR2 is FQNEAQ in the germline V gene (reference sequence). CDR3 sequence reads: CASSLFPRGGYNEQFF. For the CDR3, the DNA is TGTGCCAGCAGCTTATTCCCGCGGGGGGGCTACAATGAGCAGTTCTTC.

The count of this clone is one. The rearrangement joins TRBV7-2 to TRBJ2-3; TRBD2 matches 9 bases. This CDR3 has 16 residues. The J segment lost 2 bases and the V segment lost 3 bases, leaving 6 bases of the junction unmatched. Germline CDR1 SGHTA, CDR2 FQGNSA. CDR3 in amino acids: CASSFSGGPLTDTQYF. The CDR3 DNA follows: TGTGCCAGCAGCTTCAGCGGGGGGCCCCTCACAGATACGCAGTATTTT. Variable domain in full (rest from reference TRBV7-2 and TRBJ2-3): GAGVSQSPSNKVTEKGKDVELRCDPISGHTALYWYRQSLGQGLEFLIYFQGNSAPDKSGLPSDRFSAERTGGSVSTLTIQRTQQEDSAVYLCASSFSGGPLTDTQYFGPGTRLTVL.

The table lists this clone with a count of one. The rearrangement joins TRBV7-2 to TRBJ2-7; D is uncertain. CDR1 and CDR2 (germline): SGHTA, FQGNSA. The CDR3 extends over 15 amino acids. V lost 3 bases to trimming and J lost 3 bases, with 15 bases between them. CDR3 residues: CASSFKGGSGYEQYF. The CDR3 coding sequence is TGTGCCAGCAGCTTCAAGGGTGGGTCTGGCTACGAGCAGTACTTC.

The V call is TRBV28, the J call TRBJ2-3, with unresolved D. V was cut by 5 bases and J by 2 bases, with 5 bases left in between. Germline CDR1 reads MDHEN; CDR2 reads SYDVKM. CDR3 length equals 12 residues. The DNA of the CDR3 is TGTGCCAGCAGTAAATTCACAGATACGCAGTATTTT. Translating it yields CASSKFTDTQYF.